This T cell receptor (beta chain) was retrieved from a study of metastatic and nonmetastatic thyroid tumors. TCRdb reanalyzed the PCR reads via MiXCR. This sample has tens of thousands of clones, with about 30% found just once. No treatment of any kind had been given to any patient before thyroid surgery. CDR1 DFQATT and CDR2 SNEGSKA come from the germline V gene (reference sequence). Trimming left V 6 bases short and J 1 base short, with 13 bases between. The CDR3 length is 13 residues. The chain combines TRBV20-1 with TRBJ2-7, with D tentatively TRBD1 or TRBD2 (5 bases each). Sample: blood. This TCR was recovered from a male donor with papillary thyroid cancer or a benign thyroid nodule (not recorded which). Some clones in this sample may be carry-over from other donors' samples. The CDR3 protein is CSALTGPSYEQYF. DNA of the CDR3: TGCAGTGCCCTGACGGGGCCTTCCTACGAGCAGTACTTC.